The sequence of this TCR beta chain was determined in a study of blood T cell repertoires in COVID-19. Generated by immunoSEQ multiplex PCR, the TCRdb table keeps only in-frame clones and is missing some. This sample carries 250,000 to 350,000 clones, about 87% of them seen once, and the ten largest clones take less than 3%. Germline lookup yields CDR1 GTSNPN and CDR2 SVGIG (reference sequence). Trimming stripped 2 bases from V and 4 bases from J, with 8 bases between. The CDR3 contains 13 residues. This clone has only a few counts. The chain employs TRBV30 and TRBJ1-4; no reliable D call. This sequence was found in a woman between 45 and 65 years old who had recovered from COVID-19. Sample: PBMCs or T cells enriched from blood (not recorded which). The CDR3 DNA follows: TGTGCCTGGAGTTTCGGGATTAATGAAAAACTGTTTTTT. Translated: CAWSFGINEKLFF. Full variable domain (rest looked up from reference TRBV30 and TRBJ1-4): SQTIHQWPATLVQPVGSPLSLECTVEGTSNPNLYWYRQAAGRGLQLLFYSVGIGQISSEVPQNLSASRPQDRQFILSSKKLLLSDSGFYLCAWSFGINEKLFFGSGTQLSVL.